One sample yielded the 28 T cell receptor beta chains listed below, sequenced in a study of control samples from healthy donors and cancer patients. Repertoires were generated with immunoSEQ multiplex PCR, while TCRdb's copy carries only in-frame clones and drops some. The data hold 150,000 or so clones, with more than 80% observed a single time. The material sequenced was blood. These receptors were taken from a man younger than 35 in good health.

V gene TRBV3-1 (or the pseudogene TRBV3-2) combines with J gene TRBJ2-5; tentatively, D is TRBD2 (5 bases). CDR1 is LGHDT, CDR2 YNNKEL, per germline (reference sequence). The V end was cut by 3 bases, the J end by 2 bases, with 25 bases between. CDR3 length: 19 amino acids. The DNA for the CDR3 is TGTGCCAGCAGCCACAAACCAAACTGGGGAGAGTACAGACAAGAGACCCAGTACTTC. Residues: CASSHKPNWGEYRQETQYF.

The J gene is TRBJ1-1, the V gene TRBV7-3; tentative D call: TRBD1 (6 bases). The germline V gene encodes CDR1 SGHTA and CDR2 FQGTGA. V shed 5 bases and J shed 5 bases, with 15 bases lying between them. The CDR3 has 14 amino acids. CDR3 sequence: CASSPDSLRTEAFF. CDR3 nucleotides: TGTGCCAGCAGCCCGGACAGCTTGAGGACTGAAGCTTTCTTT.

The J gene is TRBJ1-2, the V gene TRBV24-1; 7 positions match TRBD1. V shed 7 bases, J shed 4 bases, and the junction held 11 bases outside the gene matches. The germline gives CDR1 KGHDR, CDR2 SFDVKD. CDR3 length: 15 residues. The CDR3 DNA reads TGTGCCACCAGCCCACGGACAGGCCTCCCCTATGGCTACACCTTC. This gives the protein CATSPRTGLPYGYTF.

This sequence joins TRBV5-4 and TRBJ2-3, with D perhaps matching TRBD2 (6 bases). CDR3 length: 15 residues. V gave up 2 bases and J gave up 4 bases, with 14 bases separating them. Per germline, CDR1 SGHNT and CDR2 YYREEE (reference sequence). In DNA form, the CDR3 reads TGTGCCAGCAGCTTCGTGGGACTCAAAGCAGATACGCAGTATTTT. This translates into CASSFVGLKADTQYF. Looking up the rest from reference TRBV5-4 and TRBJ2-3 gives the full variable domain: ETGVTQSPTHLIKTRGQQVTLRCSSQSGHNTVSWYQQALGQGPQFIFQYYREEENGRGNFPPRFSGLQFPNYSSELNVNALELDDSALYLCASSFVGLKADTQYFGPGTRLTVL.

V is TRBV4-1 and J is TRBJ2-7; a weak D match, TRBD2 (6 bases). CDR1 MGHRA and CDR2 YSYEKL come from the germline V gene. V was shortened by 0 bases and J by 5 bases, with 11 bases between the two germline ends. This CDR3 spans 14 amino acids. The CDR3 here is CASSQDRGVNEQYF. Written as DNA, the CDR3 is TGCGCCAGCAGCCAAGATCGCGGGGTCAACGAGCAGTACTTC.

This clone was seen more than once but under ten times. The chain employs TRBV9 and TRBJ1-2; weak D call: TRBD1 (6 bases). Germline V gene data show CDR1 as SGDLS and CDR2 as YYNGEE. V lost 4 bases and J lost 8, with 21 bases in between. This CDR3 has 15 amino acids. CDR3: CASSPEGGLSYGYTF. CDR3 DNA: TGTGCCAGCAGCCCGGAGGGGGGGCTATCTTACGGCTACACCTTC.

Only one count was recorded for this clone. The chain is built from TRBV6-6 and TRBJ2-3; TRBD2 agrees at 10 bases. CDR1 is MNHNY, CDR2 SVGAGI, per germline (reference sequence). Trimming removed 6 bases from V and 2 bases from J; junction bases left unmatched: 5. This CDR3 has 15 residues. CDR3 bases: TGTGCCAGCAGCCTTGGACTAGCGGACACAGATACGCAGTATTTT. Its protein product is CASSLGLADTDTQYF.

This clone was detected only once. CDR3 bases: TGTGCCAGCAGCCAAGTCCTCGGAAACCAGCCCCAGCATTTT. Translated, it gives CASSQVLGNQPQHF. The rearrangement uses TRBV4-2 and TRBJ1-5; D remains unclear. The V gene's germline CDR1 is LGHNA and CDR2 YNFKEQ. Trimming removed 1 base at V and 7 bases at J, with 11 bases between. This CDR3 comprises 14 residues.

The chain joins TRBV11-3 to TRBJ2-1; D not certain. The CDR3 length is 17 residues. Per germline, CDR1 SGHNT and CDR2 YENEEA. The V and J ends lost 0 bases and 2 bases respectively, with 14 bases between them. The CDR3 loop reads CASSLDGRLGTYNEQFF. The CDR3 region has the DNA TGTGCCAGCAGCTTAGATGGCAGGCTCGGAACCTACAATGAGCAGTTCTTC.

This clone was observed a single time. The chain combines TRBV6-5 with TRBJ2-3; perhaps TRBD2 as D (5 bases). V was pared by 6 bases and J by 4 bases, with 17 bases between. The V gene's germline CDR1 is MNHEY and CDR2 SVGAGI. The CDR3 runs 15 residues. CDR3 DNA sequence: TGTGCCAGCAGGGACCACTCTCCTAGCCCAGATACGCAGTATTTT. Amino acid sequence: CASRDHSPSPDTQYF.

The V call is TRBV7-2, the J call TRBJ1-5; 8 bases map to TRBD1. Per the germline V gene, CDR1 is SGHTA and CDR2 is FQGNSA. The CDR3 spans 16 residues. V shed 1 base and J 5 bases; nucleotides not matched to a gene: 7. In nucleotides, the CDR3 is TGTGCCAGCAGCTTAGAACCGGACAGGGCCTATCAGCCCCAGCATTTT. The encoded protein is CASSLEPDRAYQPQHF.

This clone was observed once. The chain links TRBV14 to TRBJ2-3; 8 bases line up with TRBD1. V lost 5 bases, J lost 3 bases, and 7 bases stayed unmatched. CDR3 length: 15 residues. Germline CDR1 reads SGHDN; CDR2 reads FVKESK. The CDR3 sequence: CASSEDRVRTDTQYF. The CDR3 nucleotides read TGTGCCAGCAGCGAGGACAGGGTGAGGACAGATACGCAGTATTTT.

The rearrangement uses TRBV15 and TRBJ1-1; 8 nucleotides align to TRBD1. J was trimmed by 5 bases and V by 0 bases; bases with no gene match: 8. The CDR3 runs 16 residues. Germline V CDR1 and CDR2: LNHNV, YYDKDF (reference sequence). CDR3 amino acids: CATSRESGHRGTEAFF. CDR3 nucleotides: TGTGCCACCAGCAGAGAGTCAGGCCACAGGGGGACTGAAGCTTTCTTT.

V gene TRBV6-2 or TRBV6-3 combines with J gene TRBJ2-2, with 9 bases matching TRBD2. Germline trimming cut 5 bases from V and 0 bases from J; bases unmatched to any gene: 4. The germline CDR1 and CDR2 sequences are MNHEY and SVGEGT. The length of the CDR3 is 16 residues. CDR3 residues: CASSTRLAANTGELFF. CDR3 nucleotide sequence: TGTGCCAGCAGTACCCGACTAGCGGCGAACACCGGGGAGCTGTTTTTT.

The chain joins TRBV9 to TRBJ2-5, with 13 bases identical to TRBD2. The CDR3 is 18 amino acids. V shed 2 bases, J shed 5 bases, and the junction held 12 bases outside the gene matches. The germline V gene has CDR1 SGDLS and CDR2 YYNGEE. The CDR3 DNA is TGTGCCAGCAGCGTTAGTGGGTTGGGACTAGCGGGGTTTGAGACCCAGTACTTC. Translating it yields CASSVSGLGLAGFETQYF. The full variable domain, in which reference TRBV9 and TRBJ2-5 provide the parts outside the CDR3, is DSGVTQTPKHLITATGQRVTLRCSPRSGDLSVYWYQQSLDQGLQFLIQYYNGEERAKGNILERFSAQQFPDLHSELNLSSLELGDSALYFCASSVSGLGLAGFETQYFGPGTRLLVL.

The V and J genes are TRBV13 and TRBJ2-5; TRBD2 agrees at 12 bases. Germline-derived CDR1 and CDR2 are PRHDT and FYEKMQ (reference sequence). The V gene end was trimmed by 5 bases and the J gene end by 5 bases; junction bases not matched to a gene: 9. This CDR3 is built from 16 residues. The CDR3 DNA is TGTGCCAGCAGCACTGCTAGCGGGGGGGCCGTGGAGACCCAGTACTTC. The encoded protein is CASSTASGGAVETQYF.

The chain employs TRBV27 and TRBJ1-6; maybe TRBD1 (5 bases). This CDR3 comprises 15 residues. In germline, CDR1 is MNHEY, CDR2 SMNVEV (reference sequence). Between the trimmed V and J ends, which lost 4 bases and 5 bases, there was a span of 12 bases. The CDR3: CASSSQGGDNSPLHF. The CDR3 DNA sequence: TGTGCCAGCAGTTCTCAGGGAGGAGATAATTCACCCCTCCACTTT.

This clone was detected only once. J is TRBJ1-1 and V is TRBV6-6, with a tentative D call TRBD1 (5 bases). The CDR3 totals 13 residues. Trimming shortened V by 2 bases and J by 4 bases, and 8 bases separated the two germline ends. Germline CDR1 and CDR2: MNHNY and SVGAGI (reference sequence). The CDR3 loop is CASSYGGSTEAFF. The CDR3 nucleotides are TGTGCCAGCAGTTACGGGGGAAGCACTGAAGCTTTCTTT.

V usage is TRBV2 and J usage is TRBJ1-4; 7 positions agree with TRBD1. J gave up 3 bases and V 6 bases, and 7 bases lay outside the gene matches. Germline V gene sequence: CDR1 SNHLY, CDR2 FYNNEI. The CDR3 runs to 15 residues. The CDR3 loop reads CASSAKDRPNEKLFF. The CDR3 region has the DNA TGTGCCAGCAGCGCGAAGGACAGGCCTAATGAAAAACTGTTTTTT. The full variable domain, completed using reference TRBV2 and TRBJ1-4, is EPEVTQTPSHQVTQMGQEVILRCVPISNHLYFYWYRQILGQKVEFLVSFYNNEISEKSEIFDDQFSVERPDGSNFTLKIRSTKLEDSAMYFCASSAKDRPNEKLFFGSGTQLSVL.

This clone was seen only a few times. The chain is built from TRBV7-3 and TRBJ1-1; D might be TRBD1 (6 bases). The CDR3 extends over 13 amino acids. Trimming cost V 3 bases and J 5 bases, with 10 bases left between them. CDR1 is SGHTA, CDR2 FQGTGA, per germline. The CDR3 loop is CASSLTGRTEAFF. The CDR3 DNA sequence: TGTGCCAGCAGCTTGACAGGACGGACTGAAGCTTTCTTT.

This rearrangement joins TRBV9 to TRBJ1-6; D unresolved. CDR3 length: 16 residues. Trimming shortened V by 0 bases and J by 3 bases, and 10 bases separated the two germline ends. Germline assignment: CDR1 SGDLS and CDR2 YYNGEE. CDR3: CASSVGDGNYNSPLHF. The CDR3 DNA reads as TGTGCCAGCAGCGTAGGAGACGGTAACTATAATTCACCCCTCCACTTT.

V is TRBV6-2 or TRBV6-3 and J is TRBJ2-1; no firm D call. Trimming cost V 2 bases and J 10 bases, with 6 bases left between them. CDR1 is MNHEY and CDR2 is SVGEGT in the germline V gene. The CDR3 is made up of 11 amino acids. Here the CDR3 reads CASSYVYEQFF. The CDR3 DNA reads as TGTGCCAGCAGTTACGTTTACGAGCAGTTCTTC.

The gene calls are TRBV19 and TRBJ1-1; D gene uncertain. This CDR3 region has 15 residues. V dropped 1 base and J dropped 2 bases, with 11 bases sitting between them. The germline V gene encodes CDR1 LNHDA and CDR2 SQIVND (reference sequence). The DNA of the CDR3 is TGTGCCAGTAGTATAGGTTGGCAGACTAACACTGAAGCTTTCTTT. Protein product: CASSIGWQTNTEAFF.

The count of this clone is one. The J gene is TRBJ1-2, the V gene TRBV4-1, with D possibly being TRBD1 (5 bases). V gave up 1 base and J gave up 2 bases, with 14 bases separating them. CDR1 and CDR2 from the germline V gene are MGHRA and YSYEKL. The CDR3 extends over 16 amino acids. The CDR3 loop is CASSQGGWDGNYGYTF. The CDR3, as DNA: TGCGCCAGCAGCCAAGGCGGCTGGGACGGGAACTATGGCTACACCTTC.

V is TRBV7-7 and J is TRBJ2-2; D is perhaps TRBD1 or TRBD2 (6 bases each). The CDR3 extends over 16 amino acids. In germline, CDR1 is SSHAT, CDR2 FNYEAQ (reference sequence). Trimming left V 5 bases short and J 4 bases short, with 17 bases between. The CDR3 region is CASSEGGGSITGELFF. CDR3 DNA sequence: TGTGCCAGCAGCGAGGGGGGAGGCAGTATCACCGGGGAGCTGTTTTTT.

The CDR3 DNA reads TGTGCCAGCAGTGAGGAACAGGGGGTAGGGGTGCGCTATGGCTACACCTTC. The encoded protein is CASSEEQGVGVRYGYTF. The chain carries TRBV2 and TRBJ1-2; 8 nucleotides align to TRBD1. Per the germline V gene, CDR1 is SNHLY and CDR2 is FYNNEI. The V and J ends lost 3 bases and 4 bases, in that order; junction bases with no gene match: 13. CDR3 size: 17 residues.

The chain has TRBV30 and TRBJ1-4, with D maybe TRBD1 (5 bases). Between the trimmed V and J ends, which lost 3 bases and 2 bases, there was a span of 10 bases. The CDR3 totals 14 residues. Germline CDR1 GTSNPN, CDR2 SVGIG (reference sequence). The CDR3 loop is CAWSAGSTNEKLFF. For the CDR3, the DNA is TGTGCCTGGAGCGCAGGGAGCACTAATGAAAAACTGTTTTTT.

The V call is TRBV29-1, the J call TRBJ2-3; no definite D call. The CDR3 contains 15 residues. Germline V lookup: CDR1 SQVTM, CDR2 ANQGSEA. Trimming left V 4 bases short and J 5 bases short, with 19 bases between. DNA of the CDR3: TGCAGCGTTGTTAGGTACCCCGACGGCAAAGATACGCAGTATTTT. It is translated as CSVVRYPDGKDTQYF.